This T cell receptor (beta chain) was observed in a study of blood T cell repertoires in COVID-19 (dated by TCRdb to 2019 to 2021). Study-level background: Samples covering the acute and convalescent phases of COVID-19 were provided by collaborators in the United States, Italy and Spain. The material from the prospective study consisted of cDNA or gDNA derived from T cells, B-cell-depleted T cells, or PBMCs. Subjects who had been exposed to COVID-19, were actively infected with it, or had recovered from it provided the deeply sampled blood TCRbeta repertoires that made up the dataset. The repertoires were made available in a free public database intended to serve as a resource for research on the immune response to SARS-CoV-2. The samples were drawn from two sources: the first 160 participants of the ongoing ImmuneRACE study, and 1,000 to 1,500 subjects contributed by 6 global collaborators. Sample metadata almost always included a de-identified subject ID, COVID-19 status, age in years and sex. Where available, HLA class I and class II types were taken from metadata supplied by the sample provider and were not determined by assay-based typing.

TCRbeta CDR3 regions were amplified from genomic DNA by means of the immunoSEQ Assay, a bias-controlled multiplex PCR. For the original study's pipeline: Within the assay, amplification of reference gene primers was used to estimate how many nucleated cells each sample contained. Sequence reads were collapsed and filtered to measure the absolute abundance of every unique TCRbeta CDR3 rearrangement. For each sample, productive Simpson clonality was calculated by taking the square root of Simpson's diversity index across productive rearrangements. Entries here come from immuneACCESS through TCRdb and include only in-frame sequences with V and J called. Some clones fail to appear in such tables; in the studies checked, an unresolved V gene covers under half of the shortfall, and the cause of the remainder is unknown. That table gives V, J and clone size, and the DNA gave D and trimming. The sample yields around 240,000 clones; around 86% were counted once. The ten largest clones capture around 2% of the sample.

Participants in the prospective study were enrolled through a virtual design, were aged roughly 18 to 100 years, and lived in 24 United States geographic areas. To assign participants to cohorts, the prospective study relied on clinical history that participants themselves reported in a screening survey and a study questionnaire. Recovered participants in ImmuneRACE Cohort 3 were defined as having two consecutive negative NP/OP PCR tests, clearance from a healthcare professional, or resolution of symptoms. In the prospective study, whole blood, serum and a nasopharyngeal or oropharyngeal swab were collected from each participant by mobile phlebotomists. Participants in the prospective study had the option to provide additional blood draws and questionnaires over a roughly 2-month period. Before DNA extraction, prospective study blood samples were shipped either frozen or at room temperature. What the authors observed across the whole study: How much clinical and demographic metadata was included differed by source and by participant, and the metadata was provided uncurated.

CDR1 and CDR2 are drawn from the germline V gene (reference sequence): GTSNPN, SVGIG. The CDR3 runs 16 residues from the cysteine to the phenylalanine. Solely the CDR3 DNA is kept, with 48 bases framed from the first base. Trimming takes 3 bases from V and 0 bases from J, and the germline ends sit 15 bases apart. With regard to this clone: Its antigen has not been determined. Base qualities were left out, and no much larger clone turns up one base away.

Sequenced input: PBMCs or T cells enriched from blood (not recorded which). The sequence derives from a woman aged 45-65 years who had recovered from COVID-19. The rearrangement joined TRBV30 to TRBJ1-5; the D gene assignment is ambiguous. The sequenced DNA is TGTGCCTGGAGCCTCTCCGGGAGCCATAGCAATCAGCCCCAGCATTTT. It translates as CAWSLSGSHSNQPQHF.